This record looks at one T cell receptor beta chain sequence and its context. Its antigen is not identified. CDR1 is SGHRS, CDR2 YFSETQ, per germline. Trimming shortened V by 4 bases and J by 2 bases, and 12 bases separated the two germline ends. The CDR3 extends over 14 amino acids. This entry comes from a study of T cell responses to AZD1222 COVID-19 vaccine. Findings and limits, study-wide: Spike as a whole was targeted by vaccine-associated CD4 TCRs, dominant at 160-218 and 743-854.

Assay used: immunoSEQ multiplex PCR; TCRdb lists only in-frame clones, some missing. The data hold about 110,000 clones, with roughly 80% observed a single time. The sequencing used peripheral blood, collected on day 0 of AZD1222 vaccination. The chain couples TRBV5-1 to TRBJ1-1, with D possibly TRBD1 on 5 matching bases. This TCR was sampled from an adult in good health. CDR3 sequence (DNA): TGCGCCAGCAGCGTCCGGGACGGCAACACTGAAGCTTTCTTT. Residues: CASSVRDGNTEAFF. Drawing the rest from reference TRBV5-1 and TRBJ1-1, the complete variable domain is KAGVTQTPRYLIKTRGQQVTLSCSPISGHRSVSWYQQTPGQGLQFLFEYFSETQRNKGNFPGRFSGRQFSNSRSEMNVSTLELGDSALYLCASSVRDGNTEAFFGQGTRLTVV.